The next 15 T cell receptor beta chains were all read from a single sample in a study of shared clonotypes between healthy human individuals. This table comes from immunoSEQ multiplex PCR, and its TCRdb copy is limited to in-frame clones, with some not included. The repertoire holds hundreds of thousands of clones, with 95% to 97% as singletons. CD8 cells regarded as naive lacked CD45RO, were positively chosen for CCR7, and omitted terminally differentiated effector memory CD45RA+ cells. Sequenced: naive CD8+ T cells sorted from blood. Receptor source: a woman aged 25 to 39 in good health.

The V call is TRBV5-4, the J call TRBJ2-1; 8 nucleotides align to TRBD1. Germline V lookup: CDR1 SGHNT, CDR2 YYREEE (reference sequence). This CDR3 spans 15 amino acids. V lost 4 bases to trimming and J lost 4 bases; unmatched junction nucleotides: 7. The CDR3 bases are TGTGCCAGCAGCCCGGGACAGGAAGAGTACAATGAGCAGTTCTTC. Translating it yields CASSPGQEEYNEQFF.

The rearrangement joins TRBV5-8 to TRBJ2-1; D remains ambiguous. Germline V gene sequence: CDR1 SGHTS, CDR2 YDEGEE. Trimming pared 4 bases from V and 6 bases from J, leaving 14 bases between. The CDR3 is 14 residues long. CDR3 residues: CASSAEGMFNEQFF. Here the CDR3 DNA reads TGTGCCAGCAGCGCGGAAGGGATGTTCAATGAGCAGTTCTTC.

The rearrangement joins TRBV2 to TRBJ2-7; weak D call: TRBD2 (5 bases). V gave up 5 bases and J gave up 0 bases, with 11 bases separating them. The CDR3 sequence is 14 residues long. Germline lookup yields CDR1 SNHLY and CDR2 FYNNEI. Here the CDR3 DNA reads TGTGCCAGCAGTACCCTAGGGAGCTCCTACGAGCAGTACTTC. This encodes CASSTLGSSYEQYF.

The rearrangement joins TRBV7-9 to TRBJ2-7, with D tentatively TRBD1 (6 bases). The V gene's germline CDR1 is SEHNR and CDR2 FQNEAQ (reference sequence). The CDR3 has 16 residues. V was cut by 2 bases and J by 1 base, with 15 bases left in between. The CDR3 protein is CASSLTEQGGSYEQYF. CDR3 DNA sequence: TGTGCCAGCAGCTTAACCGAACAGGGTGGATCCTACGAGCAGTACTTC. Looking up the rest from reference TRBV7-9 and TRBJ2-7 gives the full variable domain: DTGVSQNPRHKITKRGQNVTFRCDPISEHNRLYWYRQTLGQGPEFLTYFQNEAQLEKSRLLSDRFSAERPKGSFSTLEIQRTEQGDSAMYLCASSLTEQGGSYEQYFGPGTRLTVT.

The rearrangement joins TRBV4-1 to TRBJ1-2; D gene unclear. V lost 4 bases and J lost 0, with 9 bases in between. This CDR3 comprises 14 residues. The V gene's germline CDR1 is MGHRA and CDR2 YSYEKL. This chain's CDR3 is CASSPILANYGYTF. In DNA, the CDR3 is TGCGCCAGCAGCCCGATTTTGGCTAACTATGGCTACACCTTC.

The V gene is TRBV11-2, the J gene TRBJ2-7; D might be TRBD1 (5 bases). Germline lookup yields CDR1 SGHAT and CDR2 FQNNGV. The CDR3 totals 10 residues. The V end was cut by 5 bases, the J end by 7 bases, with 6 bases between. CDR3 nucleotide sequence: TGTGCCAGCAGCCCAGGGGAGCAGTACTTC. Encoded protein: CASSPGEQYF.

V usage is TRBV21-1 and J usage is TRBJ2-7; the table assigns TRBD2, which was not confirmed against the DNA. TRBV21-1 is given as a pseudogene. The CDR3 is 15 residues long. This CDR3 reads CASSKARDSSYEQYF. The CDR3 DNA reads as TGTGCCAGCAGCAAGGCGAGGGACTCCTCCTACGAGCAGTACTTC.

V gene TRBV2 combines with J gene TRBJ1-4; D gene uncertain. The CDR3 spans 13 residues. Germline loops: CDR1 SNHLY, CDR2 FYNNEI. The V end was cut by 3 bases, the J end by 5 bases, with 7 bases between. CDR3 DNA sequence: TGTGCCAGCAGTGAGGAGATCAATGAAAAACTGTTTTTT. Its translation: CASSEEINEKLFF.

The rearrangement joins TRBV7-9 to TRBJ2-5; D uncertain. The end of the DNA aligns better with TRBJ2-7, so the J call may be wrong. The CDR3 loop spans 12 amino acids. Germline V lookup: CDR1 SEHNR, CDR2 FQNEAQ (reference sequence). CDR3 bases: TGTGCCAGCAGCTCCGGCGACTACGAGCAGTACTTC. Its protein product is CASSSGDYEQYF.

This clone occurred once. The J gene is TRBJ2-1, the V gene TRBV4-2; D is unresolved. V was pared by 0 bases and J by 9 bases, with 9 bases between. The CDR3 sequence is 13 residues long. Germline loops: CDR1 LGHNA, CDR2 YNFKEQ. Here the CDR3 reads CASSQDNTAEQFF. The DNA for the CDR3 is TGTGCCAGCAGCCAAGATAATACCGCTGAGCAGTTCTTC.

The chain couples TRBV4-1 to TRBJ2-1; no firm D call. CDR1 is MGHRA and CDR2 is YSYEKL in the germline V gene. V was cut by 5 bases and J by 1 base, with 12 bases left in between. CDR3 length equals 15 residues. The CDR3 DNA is TGCGCCAGCAGCGAGACGGCGCAGTCCTACAATGAGCAGTTCTTC. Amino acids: CASSETAQSYNEQFF.

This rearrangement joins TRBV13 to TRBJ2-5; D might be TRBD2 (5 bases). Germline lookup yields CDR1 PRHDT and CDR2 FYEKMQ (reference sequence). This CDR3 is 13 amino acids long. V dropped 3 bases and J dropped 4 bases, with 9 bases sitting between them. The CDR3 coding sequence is TGTGCCAGCAGCTTCGTAGGAGGAGAGACCCAGTACTTC. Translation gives CASSFVGGETQYF.

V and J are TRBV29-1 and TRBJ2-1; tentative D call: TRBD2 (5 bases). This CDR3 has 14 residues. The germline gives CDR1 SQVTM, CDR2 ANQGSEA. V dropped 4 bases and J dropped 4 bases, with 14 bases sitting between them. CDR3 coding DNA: TGCAGCGTTGGAGGAGGTACCCCGTACAATGAGCAGTTCTTC. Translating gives CSVGGGTPYNEQFF.

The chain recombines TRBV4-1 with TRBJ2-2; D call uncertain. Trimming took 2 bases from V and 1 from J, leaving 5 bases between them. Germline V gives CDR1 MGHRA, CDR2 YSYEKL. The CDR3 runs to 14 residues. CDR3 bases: TGCGCCAGCAGCCAAAACTTGAACACCGGGGAGCTGTTTTTT. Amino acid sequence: CASSQNLNTGELFF.

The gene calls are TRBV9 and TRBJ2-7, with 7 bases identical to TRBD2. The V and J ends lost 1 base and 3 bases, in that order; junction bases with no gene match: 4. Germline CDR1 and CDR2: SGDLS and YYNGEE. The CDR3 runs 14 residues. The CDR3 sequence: CASSVFAGDYEQYF. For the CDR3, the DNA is TGTGCCAGCAGCGTATTCGCGGGAGACTACGAGCAGTACTTC.